A single sample is the source of the 19 T cell receptor beta chains below, sequenced in a study of cytomegalovirus exposure and HLA in healthy donors. Use of 60 Vbeta and 13 Jbeta primers characterized the PCR. TCRdb keeps only in-frame clones here, not all; method: immunoSEQ multiplex PCR. The table records 120,000 or so clones, around four fifths of them present only once. Sequencing used PBMCs. Receptors were obtained from a man aged 25 to 40 in good health and CMV-seropositive.

This clone was observed a few times. The J gene is TRBJ1-5, the V gene TRBV6-6; 7 bases align to TRBD1. This CDR3 contains 15 residues. The germline gives CDR1 MNHNY, CDR2 SVGAGI (reference sequence). V trimming: 5 bases; J trimming: 8 bases; junction bases outside the gene matches: 12. The CDR3 spells CASSRGQTQTEPQHF. CDR3 in DNA: TGTGCCAGCAGTCGGGGACAGACTCAGACGGAGCCCCAGCATTTT.

The rearrangement links TRBV5-6 to TRBJ2-2; D gene uncertain. The CDR3 contains 15 residues. From germline, CDR1 is SGHDT and CDR2 YYEEEE. V was cut by 0 bases and J by 1 base, with 7 bases left in between. CDR3 bases: TGTGCCAGCAGCTTGGACCCAGTGAACACCGGGGAGCTGTTTTTT. Its protein is CASSLDPVNTGELFF.

The genes are TRBV7-2 and TRBJ1-2, with TRBD1 matching 10 bases. Trimming cost V 5 bases and J 7 bases; bases outside gene matches: 4. Germline-derived CDR1 and CDR2 are SGHTA and FQGNSA. The CDR3 runs to 13 residues. The CDR3 DNA sequence: TGTGCCAGCAGCCGGGACAGGGGAAGTGGCTACACCTTC. This codes for CASSRDRGSGYTF.

The chain carries TRBV27 and TRBJ2-1; possible D gene TRBD2, 5 bases. V dropped 5 bases and J dropped 5 bases, with 13 bases sitting between them. This CDR3 comprises 14 residues. CDR1 is MNHEY, CDR2 SMNVEV, per germline (reference sequence). In nucleotides, the CDR3 is TGTGCCAGCAGTCAAGGCGGCGGGCACAATGAGCAGTTCTTC. Translation: CASSQGGGHNEQFF.

DNA of the CDR3: TGTGCCATCAGTGAGTCTGTTGGCGGGAGGATACAGTACTTC. This sequence encodes CAISESVGGRIQYF. V usage is TRBV10-3 and J usage is TRBJ2-5; 8 nucleotides agree with TRBD2. The ends lost 0 bases at V and 11 bases at J; junction bases unmatched: 8. Looked up from germline, CDR1 is ENHRY and CDR2 is SYGVKD. The CDR3 is 14 amino acids.

The rearrangement joins TRBV19 to TRBJ2-7; 14 nucleotides agree with TRBD2. The CDR3 runs to 15 residues. The V gene end was trimmed by 7 bases and the J gene end by 2 bases; junction bases not matched to a gene: 4. Germline CDR1 reads LNHDA; CDR2 reads SQIVND (reference sequence). CDR3 sequence (DNA): TGTGCCAGTACCCCGGGACTAGCGGGAGCCTACGAGCAGTACTTC. Its protein product is CASTPGLAGAYEQYF.

This clone was detected only a few times. The genes are TRBV6-4 and TRBJ1-1; 7 positions agree with TRBD1. The CDR3 sequence is 15 residues long. Germline V gives CDR1 MRHNA, CDR2 SNTAGT. After removal of 6 bases from V and 0 bases from J, the junction contained 7 bases not matched to a gene. The CDR3 DNA reads as TGTGCCAGCAGGAGAATGGACAGGATGAACACTGAAGCTTTCTTT. Amino acids: CASRRMDRMNTEAFF.

The J gene is TRBJ2-1, the V gene TRBV27; possible D gene TRBD1, 5 bases. V was shortened by 2 bases and J by 2 bases, with 13 bases between the two germline ends. The CDR3 is 16 residues long. The germline V gene has CDR1 MNHEY and CDR2 SMNVEV (reference sequence). The CDR3 protein is CASSLTKDTAYNEQFF. In nucleotides, the CDR3 is TGTGCCAGCAGTTTAACGAAGGACACCGCCTACAATGAGCAGTTCTTC.

For the CDR3, the DNA is TGTGCCAGCAGTGAGATGGGGGCTGTCACTGAAGCTTTCTTT. Translating it yields CASSEMGAVTEAFF. The V call is TRBV25-1, the J call TRBJ1-1, with D perhaps TRBD1 (6 bases). Trimming left V 3 bases short and J 4 bases short, with 12 bases between. The CDR3 is 14 amino acids. Germline V gives CDR1 MGHDK, CDR2 SYGVNS.

V is TRBV5-1 and J is TRBJ2-1, with 8 bases lining up with TRBD1. CDR1 is SGHRS and CDR2 is YFSETQ in the germline V gene. The J segment lost 6 bases and the V segment lost 4 bases, leaving 9 bases of the junction unmatched. There are 15 residues in the CDR3. CDR3 in amino acids: CASSLTGQASNEQFF. For the CDR3, the DNA is TGCGCCAGCAGCCTAACGGGACAGGCCTCCAATGAGCAGTTCTTC.

The V call is TRBV5-1, the J call TRBJ1-4, with D possibly TRBD1 on 6 matching bases. The CDR3 sequence is 14 residues long. Germline loops: CDR1 SGHRS, CDR2 YFSETQ. V lost 3 bases, J lost 8 bases, and 14 bases lay in between. CDR3 loop: CASSSTGQGEKLFF. CDR3 coding DNA: TGCGCCAGCAGCTCAACAGGGCAGGGGGAAAAACTGTTTTTT.

This clone has a single count. The CDR3 does not close with the conserved phenylalanine or tryptophan, likely indicating a read error. The DNA is left out, because the CDR3 cannot be placed on it with certainty; the CDR3 is given as TCRdb lists it. The chain carries TRBV21-1 and TRBJ2-7; TRBD1, the table's D call, lacks a check against the DNA. TRBV21-1 counts as a pseudogene. The CDR3 is 16 residues long, counting both termini. The CDR3 loop reads CASSRGRGTAARIGGL.

The rearrangement uses TRBV5-1 and TRBJ2-7, with D unresolved. Germline CDR1 reads SGHRS; CDR2 reads YFSETQ. V was cut by 0 bases and J by 6 bases, with 10 bases left in between. The CDR3 runs 13 residues. The CDR3 DNA follows: TGCGCCAGCAGCTTGGACATAGCCTCCGAGCAGTACTTC. Its translation is CASSLDIASEQYF.

This chain joins TRBV29-1 and TRBJ2-2; TRBD2 might be the D (6 bases). The length of the CDR3 is 13 residues. V lost 2 bases and J lost 6, with 10 bases in between. In germline, CDR1 is SQVTM, CDR2 ANQGSEA. The CDR3 coding sequence is TGCAGCGTTGAACACGGGGAGGCCGGGGAGCTGTTTTTT. Translated: CSVEHGEAGELFF.

This sequence joins TRBV28 and TRBJ1-4; 10 bases agree with TRBD1. With 6 bases clipped from V and 7 bases from J, the junction kept 5 bases outside the gene matches. Germline V gives CDR1 MDHEN, CDR2 SYDVKM. This CDR3 has 14 amino acids. Written as DNA, the CDR3 is TGTGCCAGCAGCACGACAGGGGGCGTTGAAAAACTGTTTTTT. This gives the protein CASSTTGGVEKLFF.

A remark on this clone: Other nucleotide sequences from this sample produce the same CDR3. This chain uses TRBV28 with TRBJ2-7; 8 positions agree with TRBD1. Trimming took 5 bases from V and 7 from J; bases not matched to a gene: 10. The germline gives CDR1 MDHEN, CDR2 SYDVKM. The CDR3 has 14 residues. This CDR3 reads CASSPRQGAKEQYF. For the CDR3, the DNA is TGTGCCAGCAGTCCCCGCCAGGGGGCGAAGGAGCAGTACTTC.

This sequence joins TRBV10-3 and TRBJ2-1; D perhaps matches TRBD2 (6 bases). This CDR3 comprises 19 residues. The ends were cut back, 0 bases at V and 6 bases at J, with 24 bases in the middle. Germline lookup yields CDR1 ENHRY and CDR2 SYGVKD. CDR3 region: CAISESRAGLAGSGNEQFF. DNA for the CDR3: TGTGCCATCAGTGAGTCGCGGGCAGGGTTGGCGGGGTCTGGCAATGAGCAGTTCTTC.

The gene calls are TRBV10-1 and TRBJ2-5, with D maybe TRBD2 (6 bases). Looked up from germline, CDR1 is WNHNN and CDR2 is SYGVQD (reference sequence). The CDR3 has 17 amino acids. Deletions cut 0 bases from V and 2 bases from J, with 16 bases between. The CDR3 region is CASSESPARDSQETQYF. Written as DNA, the CDR3 is TGCGCCAGCAGTGAGTCCCCCGCCCGGGACTCGCAAGAGACCCAGTACTTC.

The V and J genes are TRBV28 and TRBJ2-7; 9 nucleotides agree with TRBD1. With V trimmed by 7 bases and J by 2 bases, 9 bases remained unmatched. The CDR3 is 15 amino acids. Germline loops: CDR1 MDHEN, CDR2 SYDVKM. The CDR3 reads CASTPTGTGPYEQYF. In DNA, the CDR3 is TGTGCCAGCACTCCGACCGGGACAGGGCCCTACGAGCAGTACTTC.